This TCR beta chain was found in a study of cytotoxic CD8 clonotypes in ibrutinib-treated CLL. The CDR3 consists of 12 residues. The germline gives CDR1 SQVTM, CDR2 ANQGSEA. V gave up 0 bases and J gave up 5 bases, with 8 bases separating them. Data came from immunoSEQ multiplex PCR; TCRdb stores just in-frame clones and leaves some out. The data show about 50,000 clones, with approximately 71% seen just once and 43% held by the top ten. This clonotype originated in a human donor with chronic lymphocytic leukemia. The source was PBMCs, collected after 12 months of ibrutinib treatment. The chain employs TRBV29-1 and TRBJ2-7; D gene ambiguous. Here the CDR3 reads CSVEESSNEQYF. The CDR3 DNA is TGCAGCGTTGAAGAAAGTTCCAACGAGCAGTACTTC.